The clone carrying this T cell receptor (beta chain) has a count of ten or more. The record originates from a study of T cell changes during pregnancy in multiple sclerosis. This CDR3 is built from 13 residues. The ends were cut back, 8 bases at V and 6 bases at J, with 14 bases in the middle. Per germline, CDR1 MNHEY and CDR2 SVGAGI. Measured with immunoSEQ multiplex PCR; TCRdb has only the in-frame clones, and not every one. This sample carries some 30,000 clones, over 80% of them seen once, and the ten largest clones take under 9%. The sequence was collected from a female donor with multiple sclerosis, enrolled in a pregnancy study. Sequencing was performed on CD8+ T cells from peripheral blood mononuclear cells, taken before pregnancy. The chain uses TRBV6-5 and TRBJ2-1; D may be TRBD1 (6 bases). This CDR3 is CASQGEGVNEQFF. The CDR3 DNA is TGTGCCAGCCAGGGAGAGGGGGTCAATGAGCAGTTCTTC.